The 32 T cell receptor beta chains listed next were all sequenced from one sample in a study of graft-versus-host responses after intestinal transplantation. Co-plating was performed using about 200,000 CFSE-labeled responder cells and about 200,000 irradiated, violet-dye-labeled stimulator cells. Here immunoSEQ multiplex PCR was the method, and the copy in TCRdb shows in-frame clones only, minus some. The sample has approximately 14,000 clones, about 34% seen once. The material sequenced was alloreactive CD8+ T cells from a mixed lymphocyte reaction culture, taken before intestinal transplant. Subset reported: CFSE-low proliferating T cells sorted from approximately six-day pre-transplant mixed lymphocyte reaction (GvH or HvG direction). These receptors were collected from a human patient who received an intestinal transplant.

V usage is TRBV7-9 and J usage is TRBJ2-7; D is unresolved. Germline values: CDR1 SEHNR, CDR2 FQNEAQ (reference sequence). The V end was cut by 2 bases, the J end by 3 bases, with 8 bases between. The CDR3 extends over 13 amino acids. CDR3 region: CASSLPYSYEQYF. The CDR3 bases are TGTGCCAGCAGCTTACCATACAGCTACGAGCAGTACTTC.

The table lists this clone with a few counts. The V and J genes are TRBV5-1 and TRBJ1-6; D gene uncertain. Looked up from germline, CDR1 is SGHRS and CDR2 is YFSETQ. V gave up 4 bases and J gave up 8 bases, with 16 bases separating them. CDR3 size: 15 residues. The CDR3 here is CASSERREVDSPLHF. In nucleotides, the CDR3 is TGCGCCAGCAGCGAGAGAAGGGAGGTCGATTCACCCCTCCACTTT.

In nucleotides, the CDR3 is TGTGCCAGCAGCTACCCCCGGGACATTCAGTACTTC. As protein: CASSYPRDIQYF. The chain uses TRBV7-9 and TRBJ2-4; no clear D. This CDR3 spans 12 amino acids. The germline V and J ends were trimmed by 4 bases and 8 bases, with 9 bases remaining between them. Germline V gene data show CDR1 as SEHNR and CDR2 as FQNEAQ (reference sequence).

The chain combines TRBV4-1 with TRBJ2-7, with TRBD2 identical over 8 bases. The trim removed 5 bases at V and 6 bases at J, leaving 15 bases unmatched. The CDR3 is 16 amino acids. Germline-derived CDR1 and CDR2 are MGHRA and YSYEKL. The CDR3 sequence is CASSDVGAGGPLEQYF. The CDR3 DNA reads TGCGCCAGCAGCGACGTGGGGGCGGGGGGTCCTCTCGAGCAGTACTTC.

This sequence joins TRBV27 and TRBJ2-7; 8 nucleotides match TRBD2. V shed 2 bases and J 2 bases; nucleotides not matched to a gene: 2. This CDR3 has 14 amino acids. Germline values: CDR1 MNHEY, CDR2 SMNVEV (reference sequence). The CDR3 is CASSLAGGAYEQYF. CDR3 in DNA: TGTGCCAGCAGTTTAGCGGGGGGTGCCTACGAGCAGTACTTC.

This clone was seen a handful of times. The gene calls are TRBV9 and TRBJ2-5, with 10 nucleotides matching TRBD2. The CDR3 covers 15 residues. V dropped 4 bases and J dropped 1; count of bases not matched to a gene: 4. Germline values: CDR1 SGDLS, CDR2 YYNGEE. CDR3 coding DNA: TGTGCCAGCAGCATTGGGACTAGCGTCCAAGAGACCCAGTACTTC. Translation gives CASSIGTSVQETQYF.

This clone has a handful of counts. V and J are TRBV30 and TRBJ1-2; D is unresolved. CDR3 length: 14 residues. From germline, CDR1 is GTSNPN and CDR2 SVGIG (reference sequence). Trimming cost V 0 bases and J 9 bases, with 17 bases left between them. The CDR3 DNA sequence: TGTGCCTGGAGTGTAGGGCGGGGAGTCGATAGCTACACCTTC. Its translation: CAWSVGRGVDSYTF.

Note on this clone: Distinct nucleotide sequences in the sample also encode this CDR3. The rearrangement joins TRBV5-6 to TRBJ1-1; D not certain. Germline V gene data show CDR1 as SGHDT and CDR2 as YYEEEE. This CDR3 spans 15 amino acids. The V end lost 7 bases, the J end lost 4 bases, and 20 bases lay between the germline ends. CDR3 sequence reads: CASRGLGLVFTEAFF. Written as DNA, the CDR3 is TGTGCCAGCCGGGGTCTGGGATTGGTTTTCACTGAAGCTTTCTTT.

The CDR3 loop reads CAWRETGVNSPLHF. The CDR3 region has the DNA TGTGCCTGGAGGGAGACAGGGGTTAATTCACCCCTCCACTTT. The rearrangement links TRBV30 to TRBJ1-6; 8 nucleotides agree with TRBD1. The CDR3 consists of 14 residues. The V and J ends lost 3 bases and 6 bases, in that order; junction bases with no gene match: 4. Germline loops: CDR1 GTSNPN, CDR2 SVGIG (reference sequence).

The chain employs TRBV5-6 and TRBJ1-5; D unclear. Per the germline V gene, CDR1 is SGHDT and CDR2 is YYEEEE. This CDR3 region has 13 residues. V shed 0 bases and J shed 4 bases, with 5 bases lying between them. The CDR3 sequence: CASSLAGNQPQHF. The CDR3 DNA reads as TGTGCCAGCAGCTTGGCCGGGAATCAGCCCCAGCATTTT.

The chain joins TRBV4-3 to TRBJ1-2; D possibly corresponds to TRBD1 (5 bases). V was trimmed by 0 bases and J by 8 bases, leaving 19 bases between them. The CDR3 length is 16 residues. From germline, CDR1 is LGHNA and CDR2 YSLEER. This CDR3 reads CASSQDSEGPRRGYTF. Written as DNA, the CDR3 is TGCGCCAGCAGCCAAGATTCGGAGGGGCCTCGTAGAGGCTACACCTTC.

CDR3 bases: TGTGCCAGCAGTTTATCGTTGGGACATGTACAAGAGACCCAGTACTTC. Translation: CASSLSLGHVQETQYF. V usage is TRBV27 and J usage is TRBJ2-5; D is possibly TRBD1 (6 bases). Germline V gene lookup returns CDR1 MNHEY and CDR2 SMNVEV (reference sequence). The germline V and J ends were trimmed by 0 bases and 2 bases, with 13 bases remaining between them. This CDR3 contains 16 residues.

CDR3 in amino acids: CAISDSTDTQYF. CDR3 DNA: TGTGCCATCAGTGATAGTACCGATACGCAGTATTTT. This rearrangement joins TRBV10-3 to TRBJ2-3; D gene uncertain. V lost 3 bases, J lost 6 bases, and 7 bases lay in between. This CDR3 has 12 residues. Germline loops: CDR1 ENHRY, CDR2 SYGVKD.

By share, this clone counts as medium-sized. The chain is built from TRBV4-3 and TRBJ1-6; 12 nucleotides match TRBD1. V lost 3 bases and J lost 7; bases outside the gene matches: 1. The CDR3 totals 15 residues. CDR1 and CDR2 from the germline V gene are LGHNA and YSLEER. The CDR3 is CASSQGQGANSPLHF. The CDR3 DNA sequence: TGCGCCAGCAGCCAGGGACAGGGGGCGAATTCACCCCTCCACTTT.

J is TRBJ2-1 and V is TRBV27; 7 bases are a match to TRBD1. The ends lost 5 bases at V and 4 bases at J; junction bases unmatched: 8. There are 15 residues in the CDR3. Germline V gives CDR1 MNHEY, CDR2 SMNVEV (reference sequence). The CDR3 bases are TGTGCCAGCAGTCCCGGGACAGCGCCATACAATGAGCAGTTCTTC. Its protein is CASSPGTAPYNEQFF.

This clone was counted between two and nine times. The chain links TRBV7-2 to TRBJ2-7; the match to TRBD2 covers 8 bases. The germline CDR1 and CDR2 sequences are SGHTA and FQGNSA. V lost 2 bases to trimming and J lost 2 bases; unmatched junction nucleotides: 8. The CDR3 is 16 residues long. CDR3 nucleotide sequence: TGTGCCAGCAGCTTACATAGGACTAGCAACACCTACGAGCAGTACTTC. Amino acids: CASSLHRTSNTYEQYF. Full variable domain (rest looked up from reference TRBV7-2 and TRBJ2-7): GAGVSQSPSNKVTEKGKDVELRCDPISGHTALYWYRQSLGQGLEFLIYFQGNSAPDKSGLPSDRFSAERTGGSVSTLTIQRTQQEDSAVYLCASSLHRTSNTYEQYFGPGTRLTVT.

The chain joins TRBV4-3 to TRBJ2-5, with 9 bases fitting TRBD2. This CDR3 contains 16 residues. Germline loops: CDR1 LGHNA, CDR2 YSLEER. Trimming took 0 bases from V and 5 from J; bases not matched to a gene: 7. The CDR3 sequence: CASSQDGGGAIETQYF. CDR3 bases: TGCGCCAGCAGCCAAGATGGCGGGGGGGCCATTGAGACCCAGTACTTC.

This clone has just a few counts. This rearrangement joins TRBV30 to TRBJ2-4; 8 bases map to TRBD1. Germline V gene sequence: CDR1 GTSNPN, CDR2 SVGIG (reference sequence). This CDR3 contains 13 residues. V dropped 2 bases and J dropped 7; count of bases not matched to a gene: 4. CDR3 bases: TGTGCCTGGAGTAACAGGGGGGTCAACATTCAGTACTTC. Translated: CAWSNRGVNIQYF.

This chain connects TRBV4-3 to TRBJ2-2, with 12 bases aligning to TRBD2. Trimming cost V 0 bases and J 13 bases; bases outside gene matches: 9. Per the germline V gene, CDR1 is LGHNA and CDR2 is YSLEER. The CDR3 runs 16 residues. Here the CDR3 reads CASSQDRGLAGWGLFF. CDR3 coding DNA: TGCGCCAGCAGCCAAGATCGTGGACTAGCGGGGTGGGGGCTGTTTTTT.

The chain carries TRBV10-2 and TRBJ2-7; TRBD1 might be the D (5 bases). This CDR3 region has 12 residues. V gave up 4 bases and J gave up 3 bases, with 7 bases separating them. In germline, CDR1 is WSHSY, CDR2 SAAADI. The CDR3 region is CASSGTLYEQYF. The DNA of the CDR3 is TGCGCCAGCAGTGGGACACTCTACGAGCAGTACTTC.

This chain joins TRBV7-8 and TRBJ1-2; weak D call: TRBD1 (6 bases). With 4 bases removed from V and 5 bases from J, the gap between germline ends came to 26 bases. This CDR3 contains 18 residues. Germline loops: CDR1 SGHVS, CDR2 FQNEAQ. The CDR3 region is CASSSGDAGAAFRYGYTF. The CDR3 DNA reads TGTGCCAGCAGCTCCGGGGACGCAGGGGCAGCCTTCAGATATGGCTACACCTTC.

This clone has more than one count but fewer than ten. This rearrangement joins TRBV21-1 to TRBJ1-5. TRBV21-1 is labeled a pseudogene. This CDR3 is built from 15 residues. The CDR3 sequence: CASLSRGVSNQPQHF. The DNA for the CDR3 is TGTGCCAGCCTGAGCCGCGGGGTAAGTAATCAGCCCCAGCATTTT.

This clone was counted only a few times. V and J are TRBV2 and TRBJ1-1; the D is unclear. The germline V gene has CDR1 SNHLY and CDR2 FYNNEI. Trimming left V 3 bases short and J 3 bases short, with 11 bases between. CDR3 length equals 14 residues. The CDR3 nucleotides are TGTGCCAGCAGTGACCCGGGGTCGTACACTGAAGCTTTCTTT. Its translation: CASSDPGSYTEAFF.

This clone has a handful of counts. The rearrangement joins TRBV10-2 to TRBJ1-4; the D is unclear. Trimming removed 4 bases at V and 1 base at J, with 10 bases between. Germline CDR1 reads WSHSY; CDR2 reads SAAADI. This CDR3 contains 15 residues. CDR3 in DNA: TGCGCCAGCAGTGTTCCGAGGATAACTAATGAAAAACTGTTTTTT. Protein sequence: CASSVPRITNEKLFF.

This clone was found once. The same CDR3 is also encoded by other DNA sequences in this sample. V gene TRBV5-1 combines with J gene TRBJ1-1; D not certain. V was pared by 0 bases and J by 0 bases, with 9 bases between. Germline V gives CDR1 SGHRS, CDR2 YFSETQ. The CDR3 covers 15 residues. Written as DNA, the CDR3 is TGCGCCAGCAGCTTGGGGAGAGCCTTGAACACTGAAGCTTTCTTT. Residues: CASSLGRALNTEAFF.

The chain links TRBV7-2 to TRBJ2-5; maybe TRBD2 (5 bases). V shed 3 bases and J shed 0 bases, with 17 bases lying between them. Germline lookup yields CDR1 SGHTA and CDR2 FQGNSA. There are 17 residues in the CDR3. In DNA, the CDR3 is TGTGCCAGCAGCTTCCAGGACTGGAACCCCTACCAAGAGACCCAGTACTTC. Protein product: CASSFQDWNPYQETQYF.

This clone has only one observation. The chain is built from TRBV7-2 and TRBJ2-3; perhaps TRBD2 as D (6 bases). Trimming removed 1 base from V and 1 base from J, with 12 bases in between. The CDR3 contains 16 residues. Germline assignment: CDR1 SGHTA and CDR2 FQGNSA. The CDR3 is CASSLGGGLGTDTQYF. Here the CDR3 DNA reads TGTGCCAGCAGCTTAGGTGGGGGACTCGGCACAGATACGCAGTATTTT.

V is TRBV7-2 and J is TRBJ1-1, with D tentatively TRBD1 (6 bases). The germline gives CDR1 SGHTA, CDR2 FQGNSA. The CDR3 extends over 15 amino acids. V lost 6 bases and J lost 1, with 15 bases in between. The CDR3: CASSIHPTGNTEAFF. Written as DNA, the CDR3 is TGTGCCAGCAGTATACACCCGACAGGGAACACTGAAGCTTTCTTT.

There are a few counts of this clone. The CDR3 DNA sequence: TGTGCCAGCAGCGTACTAAGCGACAGGGGAGTTAACGAGCAGTACTTC. This encodes CASSVLSDRGVNEQYF. The chain combines TRBV7-9 with TRBJ2-7, with 8 nucleotides matching TRBD1. Germline V gene sequence: CDR1 SEHNR, CDR2 FQNEAQ (reference sequence). The CDR3 spans 16 residues. V trimming: 5 bases; J trimming: 5 bases; junction bases outside the gene matches: 14.

The sample holds a few counts of this clone. The V call is TRBV30, the J call TRBJ1-1; D uncertain. Trimming cost V 2 bases and J 5 bases, with 12 bases left between them. Germline CDR1 is GTSNPN and CDR2 is SVGIG (reference sequence). This CDR3 has 13 residues. The CDR3 reads CAWSQGRGTEAFF. The CDR3 DNA follows: TGTGCCTGGAGTCAAGGTAGAGGGACTGAAGCTTTCTTT.

The chain carries TRBV7-9 and TRBJ2-3; D gene unclear. The V gene lost 3 bases and the J gene lost 3 bases, with 7 bases spanning the gap. Germline V gene data show CDR1 as SEHNR and CDR2 as FQNEAQ (reference sequence). The CDR3 contains 13 residues. The CDR3 DNA sequence: TGTGCCAGCAGCTTTCGGGTGACAGATACGCAGTATTTT. Protein: CASSFRVTDTQYF.

This clone occurred a few times. This chain links TRBV27 with TRBJ1-4, with 7 bases matching TRBD1. Germline assignment: CDR1 MNHEY and CDR2 SMNVEV (reference sequence). The CDR3 covers 15 residues. The V and J ends lost 2 bases and 6 bases, in that order; junction bases with no gene match: 6. CDR3 residues: CASSLGGGEYEKLFF. The CDR3 DNA follows: TGTGCCAGCAGTTTAGGAGGGGGCGAGTATGAAAAACTGTTTTTT. Full variable domain (outside the CDR3, taken from reference TRBV27 and TRBJ1-4): EAQVTQNPRYLITVTGKKLTVTCSQNMNHEYMSWYRQDPGLGLRQIYYSMNVEVTDKGDVPEGYKVSRKEKRNFPLILESPSPNQTSLYFCASSLGGGEYEKLFFGSGTQLSVL.